This TCR beta chain was captured by sequencing in a study of blood T cell repertoires in COVID-19. The CDR3 covers 13 residues. V lost 2 bases, J lost 6 bases, and 8 bases lay in between. The method was immunoSEQ multiplex PCR; TCRdb's version includes in-frame clones alone and lacks a portion of them. The profile shows some 300,000 clones, 70% to 90% of them singletons. The rearrangement joins TRBV12-3 or TRBV12-4 to TRBJ2-1; no definite D call. Sequenced input: peripheral blood. The TCR comes from a woman between 70 and 85 years old with COVID-19, enrolled during active disease. CDR3 in amino acids: CASSLMRTNEQFF. Written as DNA, the CDR3 is TGTGCCAGCAGTTTAATGAGAACCAATGAGCAGTTCTTC.